These 9 T cell receptor beta chains were all obtained from the same sample, sequenced in a study of shared clonotypes between healthy human individuals. Naive CD8 cells lacked CD45RO and underwent positive selection for CCR7, leaving out terminally differentiated effector memory CD45RA+ cells. The assay was immunoSEQ multiplex PCR, and TCRdb's table has in-frame clones only and misses some. Of roughly 590,000 clones in the sample, 95% were seen once. The specimen sequenced was naive CD8+ T cells sorted from blood. These receptors all come from a woman younger than 45 in good health.

The gene calls are TRBV13 and TRBJ2-1; possible D gene TRBD2, 6 bases. This CDR3 is built from 12 residues. Trimming left V 1 base short and J 12 bases short, with 10 bases between. Germline CDR1 is PRHDT and CDR2 is FYEKMQ (reference sequence). CDR3 residues: CASSLAGVGQFF. The CDR3 nucleotides read TGTGCCAGCAGCTTAGCGGGAGTGGGGCAGTTCTTC.

The V call is TRBV28, the J call TRBJ1-2, with 10 bases matching TRBD1. Germline V CDR1 and CDR2: MDHEN, SYDVKM. Trimming removed 4 bases from V and 3 bases from J; junction bases left unmatched: 5. The CDR3 length is 15 residues. The CDR3 is CASSSRGTGDYGYTF. The CDR3 region has the DNA TGTGCCAGCAGTTCCCGGGGGACAGGGGACTATGGCTACACCTTC.

The chain employs TRBV5-4 and TRBJ2-2; TRBD2 matches 9 bases. CDR1 and CDR2 from the germline V gene are SGHNT and YYREEE (reference sequence). V was clipped by 0 bases and J by 7 bases; unmatched bases: 7. The length of the CDR3 is 16 residues. CDR3 coding DNA: TGTGCCAGCAGCTTGGGATTAGCGGGAGTGGTCGGGGAGCTGTTTTTT. This translates into CASSLGLAGVVGELFF.

This chain links TRBV28 with TRBJ2-7, with 13 bases matching TRBD2. The V and J ends lost 1 base and 7 bases, in that order; junction bases with no gene match: 16. Per the germline V gene, CDR1 is MDHEN and CDR2 is SYDVKM. The CDR3 runs 19 residues. The CDR3 region is CASSLLPGLAGNFSREQYF. As DNA, the CDR3 is TGTGCCAGCAGTTTATTACCGGGACTAGCGGGAAATTTCTCAAGGGAGCAGTACTTC.

V and J are TRBV28 and TRBJ1-5; TRBD1 matches 7 bases. Unmatched junction bases numbered 8, after V lost 8 bases and J lost 7 bases. The CDR3 consists of 13 residues. CDR1 MDHEN and CDR2 SYDVKM come from the germline V gene. In DNA, the CDR3 is TGTGCCAGCGGAACAGGGGTGTCGCAGCCCCAGCATTTT. Amino acid sequence: CASGTGVSQPQHF.

V usage is TRBV10-2 and J usage is TRBJ2-1; the D call may be TRBD1 or TRBD2 (5 bases each). CDR3 length: 15 residues. V shed 3 bases and J shed 7 bases, with 16 bases lying between them. Germline lookup yields CDR1 WSHSY and CDR2 SAAADI. The CDR3 reads CASSDGWGSGNEQFF. CDR3 coding DNA: TGCGCCAGCAGTGATGGCTGGGGGAGTGGGAATGAGCAGTTCTTC.

The CDR3 reads CASSFRGPRGSSYEQYF. CDR3 nucleotides: TGTGCCAGCAGTTTCCGGGGGCCCAGAGGATCTTCCTACGAGCAGTACTTC. The chain joins TRBV27 to TRBJ2-7; TRBD1 or TRBD2 may be the D gene (6 bases each). CDR1 and CDR2 (germline): MNHEY, SMNVEV (reference sequence). Trimming cost V 3 bases and J 1 base, with 19 bases left between them. The CDR3 consists of 17 residues.

This chain links TRBV11-2 with TRBJ2-2; 8 nucleotides align to TRBD2. V lost 2 bases and J lost 5; bases outside the gene matches: 4. The CDR3 totals 15 residues. Germline V lookup: CDR1 SGHAT, CDR2 FQNNGV. The CDR3 DNA follows: TGTGCCAGCAGCTTACTCGCGGGAGGAACCGGGGAGCTGTTTTTT. The encoded protein is CASSLLAGGTGELFF. The variable domain in full, with the rest retrieved from reference TRBV11-2 and TRBJ2-2, is EAGVAQSPRYKIIEKRQSVAFWCNPISGHATLYWYQQILGQGPKLLIQFQNNGVVDDSQLPKDRFSAERLKGVDSTLKIQPAKLEDSAVYLCASSLLAGGTGELFFGEGSRLTVL.

V is TRBV27 and J is TRBJ2-3; 12 positions agree with TRBD2. This CDR3 is 16 amino acids long. Per the germline V gene, CDR1 is MNHEY and CDR2 is SMNVEV (reference sequence). J gave up 5 bases and V 4 bases, and 7 bases lay outside the gene matches. The CDR3 nucleotides read TGTGCCAGCAGTTCCTGGACTAGCGGGGACCTAGATACGCAGTATTTT. Protein product: CASSSWTSGDLDTQYF.